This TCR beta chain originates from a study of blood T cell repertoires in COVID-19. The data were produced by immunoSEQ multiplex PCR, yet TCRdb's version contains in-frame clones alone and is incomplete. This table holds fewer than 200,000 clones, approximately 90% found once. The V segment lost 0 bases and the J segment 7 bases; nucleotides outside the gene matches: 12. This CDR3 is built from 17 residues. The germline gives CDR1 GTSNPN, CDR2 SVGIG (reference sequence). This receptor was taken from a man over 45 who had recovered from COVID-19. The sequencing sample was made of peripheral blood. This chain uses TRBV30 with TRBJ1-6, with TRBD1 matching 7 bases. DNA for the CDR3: TGTGCCTGGAGTGTACAGGGCAACAGGGGATGGAATTCACCCCTCCACTTT. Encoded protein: CAWSVQGNRGWNSPLHF.